The 18 T cell receptor beta chains in this list originate from one sample, sequenced in a study of shared clonotypes between healthy human individuals. Selected positively for CCR7 and CD45RO-negative, naive CD8 cells excluded terminally differentiated effector memory CD45RA+ cells. Assay: immunoSEQ multiplex PCR; the TCRdb copy retains only in-frame clones and omits some. The sample holds 2 million or so clones, 85% to 95% seen once. Sequencing input: naive CD8+ T cells sorted from blood. The source is a man between 18 and 29 years old in good health.

The chain recombines TRBV6-5 with TRBJ2-4; D is unresolved. Germline loops: CDR1 MNHEY, CDR2 SVGAGI. The CDR3 covers 13 residues. Trimming removed 5 bases at V and 5 bases at J, with 10 bases between. The CDR3 protein is CASSNRPENIQYF. The DNA of the CDR3 is TGTGCCAGCAGTAACCGACCGGAAAACATTCAGTACTTC.

The chain joins TRBV29-1 to TRBJ2-1, with TRBD2 identical over 8 bases. Trimming took 5 bases from V and 7 from J; bases not matched to a gene: 7. The CDR3 runs 13 residues. Germline V gives CDR1 SQVTM, CDR2 ANQGSEA. The CDR3 spells CSVPSGSMNEQFF. Written as DNA, the CDR3 is TGCAGCGTTCCAAGCGGGAGCATGAATGAGCAGTTCTTC.

The chain couples TRBV27 to TRBJ2-5, with TRBD1 matching 11 bases. Trimming at V came to 2 bases and at J to 5 bases, leaving 4 bases not matched to a gene. Per the germline V gene, CDR1 is MNHEY and CDR2 is SMNVEV (reference sequence). The CDR3 spans 15 residues. CDR3 residues: CASSLLGQGAETQYF. In DNA form, the CDR3 reads TGTGCCAGCAGTTTACTTGGACAGGGGGCTGAGACCCAGTACTTC.

The rearrangement joins TRBV13 to TRBJ2-3, with 9 bases lining up with TRBD2. Germline trimming cut 5 bases from V and 6 bases from J; bases unmatched to any gene: 12. The CDR3 covers 16 residues. Germline V gives CDR1 PRHDT, CDR2 FYEKMQ (reference sequence). The chain's CDR3 is CASSALSAGGGDTQYF. The CDR3 DNA sequence: TGTGCCAGCAGCGCCCTTTCAGCGGGAGGTGGGGATACGCAGTATTTT.

The gene calls are TRBV21-1 and TRBJ1-1. TRBV21-1 is assigned pseudogene status. This CDR3 is built from 16 residues. The CDR3 nucleotides are TGTGCCAGCAGGCCGCTCGTCCAGGGAGCGCAGCTTGAAGCTTTCTTT. Translation: CASRPLVQGAQLEAFF.

The chain joins TRBV6-5 to TRBJ2-7; D gene unclear. Between the trimmed V and J ends, which lost 3 bases and 0 bases, there was a span of 9 bases. The CDR3 contains 14 residues. Germline assignment: CDR1 MNHEY and CDR2 SVGAGI. The CDR3 protein is CASSYFSSSYEQYF. As DNA, the CDR3 is TGTGCCAGCAGTTATTTCTCTAGCTCCTACGAGCAGTACTTC.

The gene calls are TRBV25-1 and TRBJ2-3; D is ambiguous. Germline lookup yields CDR1 MGHDK and CDR2 SYGVNS. Trimming left V 2 bases short and J 2 bases short, with 8 bases between. The CDR3 has 14 residues. CDR3: CASSELAYTDTQYF. CDR3 sequence (DNA): TGTGCCAGCAGTGAACTTGCGTACACAGATACGCAGTATTTT.

This sequence joins TRBV27 and TRBJ1-6, with 7 bases lining up with TRBD1. The length of the CDR3 is 13 residues. Germline CDR1 and CDR2: MNHEY and SMNVEV (reference sequence). With 2 bases clipped from V and 11 bases from J, the junction kept 3 bases outside the gene matches. The CDR3 region is CASSLGQGAPLHF. The CDR3 DNA follows: TGTGCCAGCAGTTTAGGGCAGGGGGCACCCCTCCACTTT.

Of note for this clone: Other nucleotide sequences in the sample specify the same CDR3. The chain couples TRBV5-4 to TRBJ2-7; 7 nucleotides align to TRBD2. This CDR3 contains 15 residues. The germline V gene has CDR1 SGHNT and CDR2 YYREEE (reference sequence). V trimming: 0 bases; J trimming: 0 bases; junction bases outside the gene matches: 3. The CDR3 is CASSLDGGSSYEQYF. DNA of the CDR3: TGTGCCAGCAGCTTGGACGGCGGGAGCTCCTACGAGCAGTACTTC.

This chain joins TRBV7-9 and TRBJ2-1; D is perhaps TRBD1 or TRBD2 (5 bases each). The germline V gene encodes CDR1 SEHNR and CDR2 FQNEAQ (reference sequence). The CDR3 length is 15 residues. The V and J ends lost 0 bases and 9 bases respectively, with 15 bases between them. The CDR3 region has the DNA TGTGCCAGCAGCTTAGCGGATATAGGGGACGGTGAGCAGTTCTTC. Protein product: CASSLADIGDGEQFF.

The rearrangement joins TRBV28 to TRBJ2-5; the match to TRBD1 covers 8 bases. Germline V gene lookup returns CDR1 MDHEN and CDR2 SYDVKM. After removal of 6 bases from V and 1 base from J, the junction contained 10 bases not matched to a gene. The CDR3 is 16 residues long. The CDR3 reads CASSITLGQAQETQYF. The CDR3 nucleotides are TGTGCCAGCAGCATAACCCTGGGACAGGCCCAAGAGACCCAGTACTTC.

The rearrangement links TRBV7-9 to TRBJ2-1; 7 bases line up with TRBD2. The CDR3 runs to 19 residues. V trimming: 4 bases; J trimming: 2 bases; junction bases outside the gene matches: 17. Germline CDR1 and CDR2: SEHNR and FQNEAQ (reference sequence). The CDR3 coding sequence is TGTGCCAGCAGCTCAACCATTGGGGGAGCGGGGTGGGCCTACAATGAGCAGTTCTTC. Translated: CASSSTIGGAGWAYNEQFF.

This clone was picked up a small number of times. The rearrangement links TRBV4-1 to TRBJ1-6, with a weak D call TRBD1 (5 bases). CDR1 MGHRA and CDR2 YSYEKL come from the germline V gene. The length of the CDR3 is 15 residues. Between the trimmed V and J ends, which lost 6 bases and 0 bases, there was a span of 9 bases. The CDR3 DNA reads as TGCGCCAGCAGTCCAGGGAGCTCCTATAATTCACCCCTCCACTTT. Translating it yields CASSPGSSYNSPLHF.

The chain has TRBV11-2 and TRBJ2-3, with 11 bases aligning to TRBD2. The germline CDR1 and CDR2 sequences are SGHAT and FQNNGV. CDR3 length: 16 residues. The J segment lost 5 bases and the V segment lost 0 bases, leaving 4 bases of the junction unmatched. The CDR3 loop is CASSLEASGRLDTQYF. CDR3 DNA: TGTGCCAGCAGCTTAGAGGCTAGCGGGAGGTTAGATACGCAGTATTTT.

This clone was observed a few times. This chain connects TRBV27 to TRBJ1-2; 8 nucleotides match TRBD1. V lost 5 bases, J lost 4 bases, and 6 bases stayed unmatched. CDR1 is MNHEY, CDR2 SMNVEV, per germline (reference sequence). The CDR3 runs to 14 residues. CDR3 bases: TGTGCCAGCAGTGGACAGGGTGGTGCCTATGGCTACACCTTC. It encodes CASSGQGGAYGYTF.

This clone was recorded once. The rearrangement uses TRBV7-2 and TRBJ1-1; 9 bases are a match to TRBD1. CDR1 SGHTA and CDR2 FQGNSA come from the germline V gene. Trimming cost V 4 bases and J 1 base; bases outside gene matches: 7. CDR3 length: 16 amino acids. The CDR3 DNA follows: TGTGCCAGCAGCTGGGACAGGGCTATGGGGAACACTGAAGCTTTCTTT. Protein: CASSWDRAMGNTEAFF.

The chain couples TRBV11-2 to TRBJ2-1; TRBD2 might be the D (6 bases). With 1 base removed from V and 7 bases from J, the gap between germline ends came to 20 bases. Germline values: CDR1 SGHAT, CDR2 FQNNGV. This CDR3 is built from 17 residues. CDR3: CASSLGGVGSRVNEQFF. As DNA, the CDR3 is TGTGCCAGCAGCTTAGGGGGCGTCGGGAGTAGGGTTAATGAGCAGTTCTTC.

This clone was observed a single time. Sequence at one end of the junction differs from germline and may be a read error. The genes are TRBV18 and TRBJ2-5; TRBD1 matches at 11 bases. The CDR3 runs to 14 residues. The germline gives CDR1 KGHSH, CDR2 LQKENI. The CDR3 nucleotides read TGTGCCAGCCCACCTGGGACAGGGGGGAAGTGGCAGTACTTC. It specifies CASPPGTGGKWQYF. The variable domain in full, completed from reference TRBV18 and TRBJ2-5, reads NAGVMQNPRHLVRRRGQEARLRCSPMKGHSHVYWYRQLPEEGLKFMVYLQKENIIDESGMPKERFSAEFPKEGPSILRIQQVVRGDSAAYFCASPPGTGGKWQYFGPGTRLLVL.